This is a list of T cell receptor beta chains from one sample in a study of control samples from healthy donors and cancer patients. Generated by immunoSEQ multiplex PCR, the TCRdb table keeps only in-frame clones and is missing some. The profile covers 75,000 to 100,000 clones, with about 85% appearing a single time and around 1.3% taken by the ten largest. Sequenced input: blood. The receptor source for this set is a woman aged 45 to 65 in good health. Both conserved end residues are part of each CDR3. The D gene is left open where the match is weak. A clone size is listed for some rows: how often the clone was seen (once, few, many), or a class if it is expanded.

v_call	j_call	d_call	clone_size	cdr3_nt	cdr3_aa
TRBV2	TRBJ2-3	TRBD1	.	TGTGCCAGCGCATCGTGGGACAGTAACACAGATACGCAGTATTTT	CASASWDSNTDTQYF
TRBV7-9	TRBJ2-7	.	.	TGTGCCAGCAGCGGGTCTATTGGATACGAGCAGTACTTC	CASSGSIGYEQYF
TRBV11-2	TRBJ1-3	.	once	TGTGCCAGCAGCCATTTACGGACAGTCCCGTTTTATTTT	CASSHLRTVPFYF
TRBV6-5	TRBJ1-2	.	.	TGTGCCAGCAACCGGGTACTTCGCGGCTACACCTTC	CASNRVLRGYTF
TRBV4-1	TRBJ2-7	.	.	TGCGCCAGCAGCCAAGGAGTAGCGCGGTCAAACGAGCAGTACTTC	CASSQGVARSNEQYF
TRBV4-3	TRBJ2-6	TRBD1	.	TGCGCCAGCAGCAATCGGGACAGGGGGTCCTCTGGGGCCAACGTCCTGACTTTC	CASSNRDRGSSGANVLTF
TRBV5-1	TRBJ2-5	TRBD2	once	TGCGCCAGCAGCTCATCCGGGACTATTGACTCAGAGACCCAGTACTTC	CASSSSGTIDSETQYF
TRBV7-2	TRBJ2-7	TRBD1	.	TGTGCCAGCAGCTCCAGGGACAGCATCTACGAGCAGTACTTC	CASSSRDSIYEQYF
TRBV7-9	TRBJ2-1	.	.	TGTGCCAGCAGCTTGGGCAGGGCAGCCTACAATGAGCAGTTCTTC	CASSLGRAAYNEQFF
TRBV28	TRBJ1-6	.	few	TGTGCCAGCAGTTATAACAGGATGAATTCACCCCTCCACTTT	CASSYNRMNSPLHF
TRBV11-3	TRBJ2-1	.	.	TGTGCCAGCAGCTCCAGCGGGTGGGGATTCTACAATGAGCAGTTCTTC	CASSSSGWGFYNEQFF
TRBV2	TRBJ2-3	.	.	TGTGCCAGCAGTGAAGAGTACAGGGTCCAGCAGTATTTT	CASSEEYRVQQYF
TRBV12-3/TRBV12-4	TRBJ1-2	TRBD1	.	TGTGCCAGCGGACAGGGGGTTTATGGCTACACCTTC	CASGQGVYGYTF
TRBV29-1	TRBJ1-1	.	.	TGCAGCGGATCGGGCGTCCTAGGCACTGAAGCTTTCTTT	CSGSGVLGTEAFF
TRBV5-1	TRBJ2-3	TRBD2	.	TGCGCCAGCAGCCCGGTCGGGGAGGGTAGGCCAGATACGCAGTATTTT	CASSPVGEGRPDTQYF
TRBV15	TRBJ1-2	TRBD1	.	TGTGCCACCAGCAGGAGCTACGCGGACAGGGGAGGCGGCTACACCTTC	CATSRSYADRGGGYTF
TRBV6-1	TRBJ1-1	.	.	TGTGCCAGCAGTGAAAAAGGGGTGCCGAACACTGAAGCTTTCTTT	CASSEKGVPNTEAFF
TRBV9	TRBJ1-1	.	.	TGTGCCAGCAGCGTAGGAGTGGGGGACACTGAAGCTTTCTTT	CASSVGVGDTEAFF
TRBV14	TRBJ1-2	.	.	TGTGCCACCGAGGAGACAACTGGTCCTGGCTACACCTTC	CATEETTGPGYTF
TRBV6-5	TRBJ2-7	TRBD1	.	TGTGCCAGCAGGACCAGGGACAGTGGCTCCTACGAGCAGTACTTC	CASRTRDSGSYEQYF
TRBV4-1	TRBJ1-3	.	once	TGCGCCAGCAGCCAAGAGGGACGGCCCGTGCCTGGAAACACCATATATTTT	CASSQEGRPVPGNTIYF
TRBV6-1	TRBJ1-1	.	.	TGTGCCAGCAGTGAAGCTGGTCCGAAACCTGAAGCTTTCTTT	CASSEAGPKPEAFF
TRBV7-9	TRBJ1-3	.	.	TGTGCCAGCAGTCCAGCGGGAGATGGAAACACCATATATTTT	CASSPAGDGNTIYF
TRBV21-1	TRBJ2-7	.	once	TGTGCCAGCAGCTTATTGAGGACTAGCTACGAGCAGTACTTC	CASSLLRTSYEQYF
TRBV15	TRBJ2-5	.	.	TGTGCCACCAGCAGAGGGTTCGGAGCGCCGGGGGAAGGGGAGACCCAGTACTTC	CATSRGFGAPGEGETQYF
TRBV18	TRBJ2-3	.	.	TGTGCCAGCTCACCATTTCAGGGGTCGGACACAGATACGCAGTATTTT	CASSPFQGSDTDTQYF